One and the same sample provided the 27 T cell receptor beta chains below, sequenced in a study of cytomegalovirus exposure and HLA in healthy donors listed by TCRdb under 2017. Library preparation was by the immunoSEQ multiplex PCR assay. For the multiplex PCR, a mixture combining 60 forward primers for TCR Vbeta segments and 13 reverse primers for TCR Jbeta segments was used. Sourced from immuneACCESS, this table was stored by TCRdb with only in-frame sequences that have V and J called. A share of the clones is absent; for the studies checked, an unresolved V gene accounts for under half, and the remainder has no known explanation. The sample's records list approximately 110,000 clones. Roughly 3.5% of the sample lies in the top ten. Sequenced material: PBMCs. The receptors shown here come from a man younger than 35 in good health and CMV-seronegative.

This rearrangement joins TRBV25-1 to TRBJ1-1; 7 bases line up with TRBD1. The germline CDR1 and CDR2 sequences are MGHDK and SYGVNS. The CDR3 loop spans 15 amino acids. Losses at the gene ends were 1 base for V and 5 bases for J; bases not matched to a gene: 7. The CDR3: CASSESGRGRTEAFF. CDR3 DNA: TGTGCCAGCAGTGAATCGGGCAGGGGGAGGACTGAAGCTTTCTTT.

The V call is TRBV30, the J call TRBJ1-4; possible D gene TRBD1, 5 bases. Germline-derived CDR1 and CDR2 are GTSNPN and SVGIG (reference sequence). The CDR3 extends over 14 amino acids. The V end was cut by 0 bases, the J end by 7 bases, with 12 bases between. CDR3 sequence: CAWSVRTGGEKLFF. In nucleotides, the CDR3 is TGTGCCTGGAGTGTACGGACGGGGGGTGAAAAACTGTTTTTT.

The chain employs TRBV18 and TRBJ1-6, with D unclear. The CDR3 covers 15 residues. Germline values: CDR1 KGHSH, CDR2 LQKENI. Trimming cost V 6 bases and J 5 bases, with 14 bases left between them. The chain's CDR3 is CASSSLGSDNSPLHF. DNA for the CDR3: TGTGCCAGCTCGAGCCTGGGCTCAGATAATTCACCCCTCCACTTT.

This sequence joins TRBV25-1 and TRBJ2-3, with TRBD1 identical over 8 bases. Trimming at V came to 4 bases and at J to 7 bases, leaving 7 bases not matched to a gene. The germline gives CDR1 MGHDK, CDR2 SYGVNS. The CDR3 extends over 14 amino acids. CDR3: CASSAAGGANTQYF. The CDR3 DNA follows: TGTGCCAGCAGTGCAGCAGGGGGCGCAAATACGCAGTATTTT.

The chain has TRBV7-8 and TRBJ1-6; 8 bases are shared with TRBD1. The CDR3 contains 16 residues. Germline CDR1 SGHVS, CDR2 FQNEAQ. Unmatched junction bases numbered 10, after V lost 5 bases and J lost 7 bases. CDR3 nucleotides: TGTGCCAGCAGCCCAAGGGGGCAGGGGGCGAATTCACCCCTCCACTTT. It translates to CASSPRGQGANSPLHF.

The rearrangement joins TRBV18 to TRBJ2-3; D remains ambiguous. V was cut by 6 bases and J by 1 base, with 17 bases left in between. CDR3 length equals 16 residues. Germline loops: CDR1 KGHSH, CDR2 LQKENI. Written as DNA, the CDR3 is TGTGCCAGCTCCGAGACCCGGGTAAAAGGCACAGATACGCAGTATTTT. Its protein product is CASSETRVKGTDTQYF.

The CDR3 DNA sequence: TGCGCCAGCAGCTTTAGAACCTCTACAGATACGCAGTATTTT. Encoded protein: CASSFRTSTDTQYF. The chain joins TRBV5-1 to TRBJ2-3; D gene uncertain. The CDR3 consists of 14 residues. CDR1 and CDR2 (germline): SGHRS, YFSETQ. Trimming cost V 2 bases and J 3 bases, with 10 bases left between them.

For this clone: One junction end does not reproduce the germline sequence, and a read error may be involved. The gene calls are TRBV18 and TRBJ2-1, with D perhaps TRBD1 or TRBD2 (5 bases each). Germline V gene lookup returns CDR1 KGHSH and CDR2 LQKENI. There are 14 residues in the CDR3. The CDR3 DNA sequence: TGTGCCAGCTCGCCACTAGGGGACTACAATGAGCAGTTCTTC. Amino acids: CASSPLGDYNEQFF.

The chain couples TRBV6-1 to TRBJ1-5, with 7 bases identical to TRBD1. CDR3 size: 18 residues. The V segment lost 0 bases and the J segment 0 bases; nucleotides outside the gene matches: 8. CDR1 MNHNS and CDR2 SASEGT come from the germline V gene. The CDR3 region is CASSEAGTVYNSNQPQHF. The CDR3, as DNA: TGTGCCAGCAGTGAAGCGGGGACAGTTTATAATAGCAATCAGCCCCAGCATTTT.

This chain uses TRBV5-1 with TRBJ2-3, with 14 nucleotides matching TRBD2. V shed 3 bases, J shed 6 bases, and the junction held 6 bases outside the gene matches. This CDR3 has 16 amino acids. Germline V gene lookup returns CDR1 SGHRS and CDR2 YFSETQ. The CDR3: CASSWGTSGGSDTQYF. CDR3 nucleotide sequence: TGCGCCAGCAGCTGGGGGACTAGCGGGGGTTCTGATACGCAGTATTTT.

The genes are TRBV6-1 and TRBJ1-5; a weak D match, TRBD1 (6 bases). CDR1 is MNHNS and CDR2 is SASEGT in the germline V gene. This CDR3 has 13 residues. Trimming took off 3 bases at V and 6 bases at J, with 9 bases between the two ends. CDR3 amino acids: CASSEPQGQPQHF. For the CDR3, the DNA is TGTGCCAGCAGTGAGCCACAGGGTCAGCCCCAGCATTTT.

The chain recombines TRBV4-1 with TRBJ1-1; D perhaps matches TRBD1 (6 bases). Trimming left V 8 bases short and J 5 bases short, with 18 bases between. Germline CDR1 is MGHRA and CDR2 is YSYEKL. The CDR3 extends over 14 amino acids. The CDR3 loop reads CASLSGGAQTEAFF. The CDR3 DNA reads as TGCGCCAGCTTATCCGGGGGGGCGCAGACTGAAGCTTTCTTT.

V is TRBV4-2 and J is TRBJ2-2; the match to TRBD2 covers 11 bases. V dropped 1 base and J dropped 0; count of bases not matched to a gene: 7. CDR1 and CDR2 (germline): LGHNA, YNFKEQ. The CDR3 is 19 amino acids. The CDR3 loop is CASSQVFSGGAPNTGELFF. CDR3 nucleotides: TGTGCCAGCAGCCAAGTTTTTAGCGGGGGGGCGCCGAACACCGGGGAGCTGTTTTTT.

V gene TRBV5-4 combines with J gene TRBJ1-1, with 7 bases that match TRBD1. The V gene's germline CDR1 is SGHNT and CDR2 YYREEE (reference sequence). V shed 4 bases and J 1 base; nucleotides not matched to a gene: 7. The CDR3 consists of 15 residues. The CDR3 reads CASSKPAGGNTEAFF. CDR3 in DNA: TGTGCCAGCAGCAAGCCTGCAGGGGGGAACACTGAAGCTTTCTTT.

The chain is built from TRBV19 and TRBJ1-5; D is unclear. The ends were cut back, 6 bases at V and 4 bases at J, with 7 bases in the middle. Germline CDR1 and CDR2: LNHDA and SQIVND (reference sequence). The CDR3 has 12 residues. The CDR3 loop reads CASRSNNQPQHF. CDR3 in DNA: TGTGCCAGTAGGAGTAATAATCAGCCCCAGCATTTT.

This chain uses TRBV27 with TRBJ1-3; 7 bases line up with TRBD1. Germline CDR1 reads MNHEY; CDR2 reads SMNVEV (reference sequence). V shed 6 bases and J 0 bases; nucleotides not matched to a gene: 5. The CDR3 has 15 residues. The CDR3 region has the DNA TGTGCCAGCAGGAGAACAGGGGTCTCTGGAAACACCATATATTTT. It translates to CASRRTGVSGNTIYF.

V usage is TRBV7-9 and J usage is TRBJ1-4, with D perhaps matching TRBD1 (5 bases). CDR3 length: 13 amino acids. The V gene's germline CDR1 is SEHNR and CDR2 FQNEAQ (reference sequence). The V and J ends lost 5 bases and 8 bases respectively, with 12 bases between them. The CDR3 region has the DNA TGTGCCAGCAGCCCGCAGGGCGGCGAAAAACTGTTTTTT. This codes for CASSPQGGEKLFF.

The chain's CDR3 is CASRVVNYGYTF. CDR3 nucleotide sequence: TGTGCCAGCAGAGTAGTTAACTATGGCTACACCTTC. The chain combines TRBV28 with TRBJ1-2; D is uncertain. The CDR3 loop spans 12 amino acids. In germline, CDR1 is MDHEN, CDR2 SYDVKM. Trimming cost V 6 bases and J 1 base, with 6 bases left between them.

The chain couples TRBV2 to TRBJ2-7; 7 bases fit TRBD1. The CDR3 has 16 amino acids. V dropped 3 bases and J dropped 3; count of bases not matched to a gene: 11. CDR1 and CDR2 (germline): SNHLY, FYNNEI. CDR3 DNA: TGTGCCAGCAGTGAGAGTCCCACAGGGGTGGTCTACGAGCAGTACTTC. This codes for CASSESPTGVVYEQYF.

V is TRBV7-9 and J is TRBJ1-2; D remains ambiguous. The CDR3 runs to 13 residues. Trimming stripped 1 base from V and 6 bases from J, with 9 bases between. Germline V lookup: CDR1 SEHNR, CDR2 FQNEAQ (reference sequence). CDR3 DNA sequence: TGTGCCAGCAGCTTAGGGGCCCTCAATGGCTACACCTTC. Residues: CASSLGALNGYTF.

The CDR3 loop is CASSQLRTGAAQPQHF. CDR3 bases: TGTGCCAGCAGCCAATTAAGGACAGGGGCCGCTCAGCCCCAGCATTTT. J is TRBJ1-5 and V is TRBV16; 9 bases map to TRBD1. J was trimmed by 6 bases and V by 1 base; bases with no gene match: 7. The CDR3 totals 16 residues. Germline-derived CDR1 and CDR2 are KGHSY and FQNENV.

Remarks on this clone: At one boundary the junction diverges from the germline segment, which might be a read error. The sample contains more than one DNA sequence encoding this CDR3. The chain links TRBV27 to TRBJ1-1, with TRBD1 as a possible D gene (5 bases). Germline CDR1 and CDR2: MNHEY and SMNVEV (reference sequence). The CDR3 extends over 14 amino acids. The CDR3: CASSKLWGETEAFF. CDR3 DNA sequence: TGTGCCAGCTCGAAACTCTGGGGGGAAACTGAGGCTTTCTTT.

The chain links TRBV2 to TRBJ1-6, with a weak D call TRBD1 (6 bases). There are 14 residues in the CDR3. CDR1 and CDR2 from the germline V gene are SNHLY and FYNNEI. V shed 3 bases and J shed 6 bases, with 9 bases lying between them. For the CDR3, the DNA is TGTGCCAGCAGTGAGACAGGCCCTAATTCACCCCTCCACTTT. It translates to CASSETGPNSPLHF.

This chain links TRBV5-6 with TRBJ1-1; D is uncertain. Trimming removed 0 bases at V and 0 bases at J, with 12 bases between. The germline V gene has CDR1 SGHDT and CDR2 YYEEEE. The CDR3 has 16 residues. Written as DNA, the CDR3 is TGTGCCAGCAGCTTGGATGCCAGCGGATTGAACACTGAAGCTTTCTTT. This encodes CASSLDASGLNTEAFF.

The V and J genes are TRBV5-4 and TRBJ2-7, with a weak D call TRBD1 (6 bases). The germline CDR1 and CDR2 sequences are SGHNT and YYREEE (reference sequence). Trimming removed 5 bases from V and 6 bases from J, with 18 bases in between. This CDR3 region has 14 residues. The CDR3 DNA sequence: TGTGCCAGCAGTTTTCAGGGGTTTAGGGGCGAGCAGTACTTC. Its translation is CASSFQGFRGEQYF. Complete variable domain (other parts from reference TRBV5-4 and TRBJ2-7): ETGVTQSPTHLIKTRGQQVTLRCSSQSGHNTVSWYQQALGQGPQFIFQYYREEENGRGNFPPRFSGLQFPNYSSELNVNALELDDSALYLCASSFQGFRGEQYFGPGTRLTVT.

V usage is TRBV4-1 and J usage is TRBJ2-3, with TRBD2 as a possible D gene (6 bases). The CDR3 extends over 14 amino acids. V lost 4 bases and J 4 bases, leaving 12 bases between the germline ends. Germline V CDR1 and CDR2: MGHRA, YSYEKL. The CDR3 is CASSPYTGADTQYF. In DNA form, the CDR3 reads TGCGCCAGCAGCCCGTACACGGGGGCAGATACGCAGTATTTT.

Remarks on this clone: Other DNA variants within this sample encode the same CDR3. The chain has TRBV7-9 and TRBJ2-1; possibly TRBD2 for D (5 bases). Trimming cost V 5 bases and J 9 bases, with 8 bases left between them. This CDR3 region has 11 residues. Germline V gene lookup returns CDR1 SEHNR and CDR2 FQNEAQ (reference sequence). The CDR3 nucleotides read TGTGCCAGCAGCCTCCGGGGTGAGCAGTTCTTC. It codes for CASSLRGEQFF.